What follows is one T cell receptor beta chain and its context. Its specificity is not known. CDR3 length: 15 amino acids. Germline V gene data show CDR1 as MNHNY and CDR2 as SVGAGI (reference sequence). Trimming left V 0 bases short and J 4 bases short, with 10 bases between. The PCR used 60 Vbeta and 13 Jbeta primers. TCRdb's copy holds only in-frame clones and misses some; the assay was immunoSEQ multiplex PCR. The table shows 200,000 to 250,000 clones, with over 65% occurring only once. The sample comes from a study of cytomegalovirus exposure and HLA in healthy donors. The wider study: A prior study identified 117 million unique TCR beta sequences from 180 million or so T cells. Findings and caveats of the study: Apparent HLA restriction characterized most CMV-associated TCR beta chains in a later analysis. It was reportedly the case that the classifier diagnosed cytomegalovirus status with high specificity and sensitivity.

This chain joins TRBV6-6 and TRBJ1-3, with D possibly being TRBD1 (6 bases). The TCR was taken from a man aged 18 to 30 in good health and CMV-seronegative. Sample: PBMCs. The CDR3: CASSYSRGRGNTIYF. CDR3 nucleotide sequence: TGTGCCAGCAGTTACTCCAGGGGTCGGGGAAACACCATATATTTT.